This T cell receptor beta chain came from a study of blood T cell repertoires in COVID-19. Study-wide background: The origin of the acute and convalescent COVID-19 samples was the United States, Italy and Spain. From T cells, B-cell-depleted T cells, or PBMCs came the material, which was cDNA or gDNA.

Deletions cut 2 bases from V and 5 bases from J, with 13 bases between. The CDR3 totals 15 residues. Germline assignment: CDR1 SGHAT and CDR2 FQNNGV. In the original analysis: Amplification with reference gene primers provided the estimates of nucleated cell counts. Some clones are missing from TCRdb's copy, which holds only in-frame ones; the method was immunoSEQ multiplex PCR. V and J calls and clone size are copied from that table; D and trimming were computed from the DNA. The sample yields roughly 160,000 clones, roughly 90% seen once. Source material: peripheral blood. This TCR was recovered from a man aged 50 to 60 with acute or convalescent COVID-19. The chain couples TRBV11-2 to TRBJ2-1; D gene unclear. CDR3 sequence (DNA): TGTGCCAGCAGCTTACACCTTGAGGCTCACAATGAGCAGTTCTTC. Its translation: CASSLHLEAHNEQFF.